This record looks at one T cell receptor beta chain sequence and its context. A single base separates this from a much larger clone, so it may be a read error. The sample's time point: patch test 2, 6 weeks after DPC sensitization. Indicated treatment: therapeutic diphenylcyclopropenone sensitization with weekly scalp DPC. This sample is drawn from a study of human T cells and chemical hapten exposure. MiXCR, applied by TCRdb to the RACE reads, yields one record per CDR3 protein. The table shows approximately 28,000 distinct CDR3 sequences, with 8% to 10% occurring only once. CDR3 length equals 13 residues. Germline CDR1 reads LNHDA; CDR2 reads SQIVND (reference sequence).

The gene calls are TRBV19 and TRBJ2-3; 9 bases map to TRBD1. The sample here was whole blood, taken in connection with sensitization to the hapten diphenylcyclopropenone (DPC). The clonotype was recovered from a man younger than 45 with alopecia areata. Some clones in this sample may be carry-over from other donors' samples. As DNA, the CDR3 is TGTGCCAGTAGTATAGGGGTCGGGACAGGGCGATCTTTT. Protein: CASSIGVGTGRSF.